This is a list of T cell receptor beta chains from one sample in a study of T cells expressing NK-cell markers. TCRdb derives one entry per CDR3 protein from the 5' RACE reads, leaving out DNA. The sample has about 190,000 distinct CDR3 sequences. Sequencing input: blood T cells: a sorted CD56 or NKG2C T cell subset, CD4+ or CD8+ T cells, or bulk PBMC T cells (not recorded which). All receptors derive from a man aged 18 to 69 in good health. Each CDR3 is given with its conserved first and last residue.

v_gene	j_gene	CDR3aa
TRBV12-5	TRBJ2-7	CASGSRRYEQYF
TRBV14	TRBJ2-3	CASSQDNWGGPSHTQYF
TRBV7-8	TRBJ2-5	CASSSGGQETQYF
TRBV6-4	TRBJ2-1	CASSENSGGADEQFF
TRBV6-5	TRBJ1-4	CASSYSGSATNEKLFF
TRBV27	TRBJ2-7	CASSSLTSTHEQYF
TRBV6-5	TRBJ2-7	CASSYLTSGGAYLEEQYF
TRBV6-5	TRBJ2-7	CASSSLQGLYEQYF
TRBV12-5	TRBJ2-7	CASGIGHEQYF
TRBV20-1	TRBJ2-7	CSARDSIGYEQYF
TRBV27	TRBJ2-7	CASSPAGLAGYEQYF
TRBV9	TRBJ2-5	CASSVSGGVETQYF
TRBV20-1	TRBJ2-7	CSARAPYEQYF
TRBV13	TRBJ2-2	CASSRDTGELFF
TRBV29-1	TRBJ1-2	CSVERTAGSYGYTF